Presented here are 27 T cell receptor beta chains from one specimen sequenced in a study of blood T cell repertoires in COVID-19. TCRdb keeps only in-frame clones here, not all; method: immunoSEQ multiplex PCR. The sample lists more than 60,000 clones, approximately 80% occurring once. The specimen sequenced was peripheral blood. These receptors all stem from a man in his forties or fifties with COVID-19, enrolled during active disease.

The V gene is TRBV6-5, the J gene TRBJ1-1; D remains unclear. Trimming removed 6 bases at V and 1 base at J, with 9 bases between. The CDR3 consists of 13 residues. The germline V gene has CDR1 MNHEY and CDR2 SVGAGI. CDR3 region: CASRERENTEAFF. The DNA of the CDR3 is TGTGCCAGCAGAGAGAGGGAGAACACTGAAGCTTTCTTT.

There are a few counts of this clone. The V gene is TRBV3-1 (or the pseudogene TRBV3-2), the J gene TRBJ2-7; D is perhaps TRBD2 (5 bases). V dropped 4 bases and J dropped 3 bases, with 13 bases sitting between them. Germline CDR1 LGHDT, CDR2 YNNKEL (reference sequence). CDR3 size: 14 residues. The CDR3 is CASSLEVGVYEQYF. CDR3 bases: TGTGCCAGCAGCCTCGAGGTCGGGGTCTACGAGCAGTACTTC.

This rearrangement joins TRBV6-5 to TRBJ2-7; D unclear. Germline CDR1 MNHEY, CDR2 SVGAGI. CDR3 size: 14 residues. V lost 5 bases and J lost 4, with 15 bases in between. As DNA, the CDR3 is TGTGCCAGCAGTAGCCCAGGAATTCGATACGAGCAGTACTTC. This encodes CASSSPGIRYEQYF.

J is TRBJ2-2 and V is TRBV19, with 9 bases that match TRBD1. Germline-derived CDR1 and CDR2 are LNHDA and SQIVND (reference sequence). This CDR3 spans 15 amino acids. J was trimmed by 2 bases and V by 5 bases; bases with no gene match: 3. DNA of the CDR3: TGTGCCAGTAGTCGACAGGGGGGCAACACCGGGGAGCTGTTTTTT. Its protein product is CASSRQGGNTGELFF.

In its sample, this clone was seen once. The V call is TRBV5-1, the J call TRBJ2-1; the D is unclear. Trimming cost V 0 bases and J 7 bases, with 5 bases left between them. Germline V CDR1 and CDR2: SGHRS, YFSETQ. This CDR3 is 12 amino acids long. CDR3 amino acids: CASSLVMNEQFF. The CDR3 coding sequence is TGCGCCAGCAGCTTGGTAATGAATGAGCAGTTCTTC.

This clone was observed a single time. The V call is TRBV10-3, the J call TRBJ1-1, with a weak D call TRBD1 (6 bases). Trimming stripped 5 bases from V and 1 base from J, with 8 bases between. CDR1 and CDR2 (germline): ENHRY, SYGVKD. The CDR3 consists of 13 residues. This chain's CDR3 is CAISLQGNTEAFF. CDR3 in DNA: TGTGCCATCAGTCTACAGGGGAACACTGAAGCTTTCTTT.

The chain combines TRBV12-5 with TRBJ2-7; 7 nucleotides agree with TRBD2. Looked up from germline, CDR1 is LGHNT and CDR2 is FRNRAP. The V segment lost 0 bases and the J segment 0 bases; nucleotides outside the gene matches: 8. CDR3 length equals 17 residues. This CDR3 reads CASGLVQVAGSSYEQYF. The CDR3 DNA sequence: TGTGCTAGTGGTTTGGTACAGGTAGCGGGTTCCTCCTACGAGCAGTACTTC.

In its sample, this clone was seen once. The rearrangement joins TRBV4-1 to TRBJ2-3; TRBD1 matches at 8 bases. V was clipped by 5 bases and J by 5 bases; unmatched bases: 9. Germline loops: CDR1 MGHRA, CDR2 YSYEKL. The CDR3 covers 15 residues. The CDR3 reads CASSLNTGGEDTQYF. In nucleotides, the CDR3 is TGCGCCAGCAGCTTAAATACAGGGGGTGAAGATACGCAGTATTTT.

V is TRBV11-2 and J is TRBJ2-5; tentatively, D is TRBD1 (6 bases). Germline loops: CDR1 SGHAT, CDR2 FQNNGV. V lost 5 bases and J 2 bases, leaving 12 bases between the germline ends. This CDR3 region has 14 residues. The CDR3 here is CASSHGQKQETQYF. CDR3 in DNA: TGTGCCAGCAGCCATGGACAGAAACAAGAGACCCAGTACTTC.

The gene calls are TRBV7-9 and TRBJ2-1, with 12 bases identical to TRBD2. The junction had 6 bases not matched to a gene; V was cut back by 1 base and J by 8 bases. The germline CDR1 and CDR2 sequences are SEHNR and FQNEAQ (reference sequence). The CDR3 extends over 16 amino acids. DNA of the CDR3: TGTGCCAGCAGCTTAGGGACTAGCGGGGCTTTCGATGAGCAGTTCTTC. Protein product: CASSLGTSGAFDEQFF.

The rearrangement links TRBV18 to TRBJ1-3, with 7 bases that match TRBD1. Germline CDR1 reads KGHSH; CDR2 reads LQKENI. The CDR3 runs 16 residues. Losses at the gene ends were 5 bases for V and 0 bases for J; bases not matched to a gene: 7. CDR3 nucleotide sequence: TGTGCCAGCTCAGAACAGGGGTCGGACTCTGGAAACACCATATATTTT. It is translated as CASSEQGSDSGNTIYF.

J is TRBJ1-4 and V is TRBV10-3; D not resolved. The germline gives CDR1 ENHRY, CDR2 SYGVKD. V lost 0 bases and J lost 8, with 13 bases in between. The length of the CDR3 is 15 residues. Here the CDR3 DNA reads TGTGCCATCAGTGAGTCGAACCCGGGTGGGGAAAAACTGTTTTTT. The encoded protein is CAISESNPGGEKLFF.

The genes are TRBV24-1 and TRBJ2-1, with 8 bases that match TRBD2. Trimming cost V 2 bases and J 4 bases; bases outside gene matches: 9. The CDR3 runs to 17 residues. The germline gives CDR1 KGHDR, CDR2 SFDVKD. CDR3 amino acids: CATSDSQRGPTYNEQFF. CDR3 DNA: TGTGCCACCAGTGATTCCCAGCGGGGGCCCACTTACAATGAGCAGTTCTTC.

This sequence joins TRBV27 and TRBJ2-1, with TRBD2 matching over 9 bases. The CDR3 runs to 16 residues. Germline loops: CDR1 MNHEY, CDR2 SMNVEV (reference sequence). The J segment lost 4 bases and the V segment lost 5 bases, leaving 9 bases of the junction unmatched. CDR3 nucleotide sequence: TGTGCCAGCAGTCCTCCCGGGCGGGGGGGGTACAATGAGCAGTTCTTC. It specifies CASSPPGRGGYNEQFF.

The gene calls are TRBV7-6 and TRBJ2-7, with 11 positions matching TRBD1. In germline, CDR1 is SGHVS, CDR2 FNYEAQ. The CDR3 is made up of 15 amino acids. With V trimmed by 3 bases and J by 7 bases, 8 bases remained unmatched. CDR3 loop: CASSLGQGGAGEQYF. For the CDR3, the DNA is TGTGCCAGCAGCTTGGGACAGGGGGGCGCTGGGGAGCAGTACTTC. The full variable domain, rest sourced from reference TRBV7-6 and TRBJ2-7, is GAGVSQSPRYKVTKRGQDVALRCDPISGHVSLYWYRQALGQGPEFLTYFNYEAQQDKSGLPNDRFSAERPEGSISTLTIQRTEQRDSAMYRCASSLGQGGAGEQYFGPGTRLTVT.

This chain uses TRBV4-2 with TRBJ2-2, with a possible D match to TRBD2 (7 bases). This CDR3 is 16 amino acids long. Trimming stripped 4 bases from V and 5 bases from J, with 17 bases between. Germline V gene data show CDR1 as LGHNA and CDR2 as YNFKEQ. CDR3 DNA: TGTGCCAGCAGCCTAGGGGGGGCGGGATCAACCGGGGAGCTGTTTTTT. Protein sequence: CASSLGGAGSTGELFF.

This clone was observed a few times. The chain has TRBV2 and TRBJ1-6; D is ambiguous. The CDR3 has 14 residues. V was pared by 4 bases and J by 3 bases, with 7 bases between. CDR1 and CDR2 from the germline V gene are SNHLY and FYNNEI. The CDR3 loop is CASSAVFYNSPLHF. In nucleotides, the CDR3 is TGTGCCAGCAGTGCGGTCTTCTATAATTCACCCCTCCACTTT.

This sequence joins TRBV4-3 and TRBJ2-3; D is perhaps TRBD2 (5 bases). CDR1 is LGHNA and CDR2 is YSLEER in the germline V gene. Trimming shortened V by 1 base and J by 0 bases, and 8 bases separated the two germline ends. CDR3 length: 15 amino acids. CDR3 DNA: TGCGCCAGCAGCCAAGCCCCGGGGAGCACAGATACGCAGTATTTT. It is translated as CASSQAPGSTDTQYF.

The rearrangement links TRBV19 to TRBJ2-7, with D tentatively TRBD1 (6 bases). The CDR3 sequence is 13 residues long. V shed 8 bases and J shed 1 base, with 12 bases lying between them. CDR1 and CDR2 (germline): LNHDA, SQIVND (reference sequence). The CDR3 spells CASSRQDSYEQYF. In DNA form, the CDR3 reads TGTGCCAGTTCTCGACAGGATTCCTACGAGCAGTACTTC. Combining the CDR3 with reference TRBV19 and TRBJ2-7 gives the whole variable domain DGGITQSPKYLFRKEGQNVTLSCEQNLNHDAMYWYRQDPGQGLRLIYYSQIVNDFQKGDIAEGYSVSREKKESFPLTVTSAQKNPTAFYLCASSRQDSYEQYFGPGTRLTVT.

The chain uses TRBV7-9 and TRBJ2-7; D is possibly TRBD1 (6 bases). Germline V gene data show CDR1 as SEHNR and CDR2 as FQNEAQ (reference sequence). The CDR3 length is 15 residues. V was pared by 6 bases and J by 0 bases, with 15 bases between. The CDR3 protein is CASSSRQASSYEQYF. The CDR3 DNA is TGTGCCAGCAGTTCCCGACAGGCGTCCTCCTACGAGCAGTACTTC. Supplemented by reference TRBV7-9 and TRBJ2-7, the full variable domain reads DTGVSQNPRHKITKRGQNVTFRCDPISEHNRLYWYRQTLGQGPEFLTYFQNEAQLEKSRLLSDRFSAERPKGSFSTLEIQRTEQGDSAMYLCASSSRQASSYEQYFGPGTRLTVT.

This chain uses TRBV7-9 with TRBJ2-2; TRBD2 might be the D (6 bases). The CDR3 covers 16 residues. Trimming removed 1 base from V and 4 bases from J, with 13 bases in between. Germline V gene sequence: CDR1 SEHNR, CDR2 FQNEAQ (reference sequence). CDR3 DNA: TGTGCCAGCAGCTTAGTAGCGGATCGAGGCACCGGGGAGCTGTTTTTT. Translated: CASSLVADRGTGELFF.

This clone was seen a handful of times. The rearrangement joins TRBV27 to TRBJ2-1; D is uncertain. V was cut by 5 bases and J by 5 bases, with 28 bases left in between. The germline V gene has CDR1 MNHEY and CDR2 SMNVEV (reference sequence). The CDR3 contains 19 residues. CDR3 loop: CASSPRYVQILRTNNEQFF. For the CDR3, the DNA is TGTGCCAGCAGTCCCCGATATGTGCAGATCCTCCGAACCAACAATGAGCAGTTCTTC.

The chain links TRBV10-1 to TRBJ2-7, with 7 bases matching TRBD2. This CDR3 is built from 15 residues. After removal of 8 bases from V and 1 base from J, the junction contained 11 bases not matched to a gene. Germline CDR1 reads WNHNN; CDR2 reads SYGVQD (reference sequence). This chain's CDR3 is CASSPLRGTSYEQYF. DNA of the CDR3: TGCGCCAGCTCCCCCCTGCGGGGGACTTCCTACGAGCAGTACTTC.

This chain joins TRBV6-6 and TRBJ2-5, with 7 bases matching TRBD1. The CDR3 loop spans 15 amino acids. Germline loops: CDR1 MNHNY, CDR2 SVGAGI (reference sequence). V lost 2 bases, J lost 4 bases, and 7 bases stayed unmatched. CDR3 nucleotide sequence: TGTGCCAGCAGTTACGGGGGACAGCCGCCAGAGACCCAGTACTTC. This gives the protein CASSYGGQPPETQYF.

The chain combines TRBV6-6 with TRBJ2-5; D unclear. V lost 2 bases and J 5 bases, leaving 15 bases between the germline ends. The CDR3 sequence is 15 residues long. Germline CDR1 reads MNHNY; CDR2 reads SVGAGI (reference sequence). The DNA for the CDR3 is TGTGCCAGCAGTTACCGCACCGGAGTTCGGGAGACCCAGTACTTC. It codes for CASSYRTGVRETQYF.

The chain carries TRBV5-4 and TRBJ1-6; 8 nucleotides agree with TRBD1. Germline lookup yields CDR1 SGHNT and CDR2 YYREEE (reference sequence). V gave up 6 bases and J gave up 7 bases; unmatched junction bases: 6. This CDR3 is 14 amino acids long. This CDR3 is CASTPQGGNSPLHF. In nucleotides, the CDR3 is TGTGCCAGCACCCCACAGGGGGGCAATTCACCCCTCCACTTT. The full variable domain, in which reference TRBV5-4 and TRBJ1-6 provide the parts outside the CDR3, is ETGVTQSPTHLIKTRGQQVTLRCSSQSGHNTVSWYQQALGQGPQFIFQYYREEENGRGNFPPRFSGLQFPNYSSELNVNALELDDSALYLCASTPQGGNSPLHFGNGTRLTVT.

The chain couples TRBV29-1 to TRBJ1-1; maybe TRBD1 (5 bases). V dropped 4 bases and J dropped 1 base, with 7 bases sitting between them. This CDR3 is built from 12 residues. Germline-derived CDR1 and CDR2 are SQVTM and ANQGSEA. The CDR3 is CSVARENTEAFF. The CDR3 DNA reads TGCAGCGTTGCCAGGGAGAACACTGAAGCTTTCTTT.